Below, one TCR beta chain is given with its context. The source of the sample is a study of blood T cell repertoires in COVID-19. The length of the CDR3 is 15 residues. The germline V gene encodes CDR1 SGHRS and CDR2 YFSETQ. The V and J ends lost 1 base and 3 bases respectively, with 12 bases between them. As processed by the authors: Nucleated cell number was recorded as an estimate derived from reference gene primer amplification. Sequencing was performed with immunoSEQ multiplex PCR; in TCRdb, only in-frame clones are kept and a portion is missing. The V and J calls and clone size come from that table; D and trimming were worked out from the DNA. The sample contains approximately 60,000 clones, approximately 90% of which appear only once.

The sample was peripheral blood. The TCR originated in a man aged 45 to 65 with active COVID-19. This chain uses TRBV5-1 with TRBJ2-3; possibly TRBD2 for D (6 bases). The CDR3 loop reads CASSLSSAGTDTQYF. The DNA of the CDR3 is TGCGCCAGCAGCTTGTCGTCGGCGGGGACAGATACGCAGTATTTT. Full variable domain (missing parts from reference TRBV5-1 and TRBJ2-3): KAGVTQTPRYLIKTRGQQVTLSCSPISGHRSVSWYQQTPGQGLQFLFEYFSETQRNKGNFPGRFSGRQFSNSRSEMNVSTLELGDSALYLCASSLSSAGTDTQYFGPGTRLTVL.